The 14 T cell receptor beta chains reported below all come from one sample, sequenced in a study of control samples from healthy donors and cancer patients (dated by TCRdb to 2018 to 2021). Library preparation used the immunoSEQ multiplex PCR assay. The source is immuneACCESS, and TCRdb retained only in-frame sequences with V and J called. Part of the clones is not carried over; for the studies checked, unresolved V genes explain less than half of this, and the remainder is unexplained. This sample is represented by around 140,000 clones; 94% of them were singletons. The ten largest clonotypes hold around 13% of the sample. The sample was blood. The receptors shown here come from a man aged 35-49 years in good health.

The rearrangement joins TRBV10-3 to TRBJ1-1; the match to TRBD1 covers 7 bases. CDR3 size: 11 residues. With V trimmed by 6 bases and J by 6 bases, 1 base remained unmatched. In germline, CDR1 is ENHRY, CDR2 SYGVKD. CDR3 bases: TGTGCCATCAGCAGGGGGTCTGAAGCTTTCTTT. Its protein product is CAISRGSEAFF.

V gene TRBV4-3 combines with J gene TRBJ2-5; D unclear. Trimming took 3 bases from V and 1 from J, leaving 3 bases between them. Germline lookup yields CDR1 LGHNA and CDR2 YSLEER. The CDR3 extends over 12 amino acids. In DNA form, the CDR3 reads TGCGCCAGCAGCCAGGGCCAAGAGACCCAGTACTTC. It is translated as CASSQGQETQYF.

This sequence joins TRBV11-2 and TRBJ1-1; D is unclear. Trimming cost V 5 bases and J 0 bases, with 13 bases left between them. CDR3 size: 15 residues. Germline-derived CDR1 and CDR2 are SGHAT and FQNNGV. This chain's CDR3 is CASSPFRPMNTEAFF. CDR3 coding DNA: TGTGCCAGCAGCCCCTTTCGCCCGATGAACACTGAAGCTTTCTTT.

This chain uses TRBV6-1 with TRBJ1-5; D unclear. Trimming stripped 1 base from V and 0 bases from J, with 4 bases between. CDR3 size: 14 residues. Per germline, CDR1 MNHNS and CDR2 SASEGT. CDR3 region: CASSEVYSNQPQHF. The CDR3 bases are TGTGCCAGCAGTGAAGTTTATAGCAATCAGCCCCAGCATTTT.

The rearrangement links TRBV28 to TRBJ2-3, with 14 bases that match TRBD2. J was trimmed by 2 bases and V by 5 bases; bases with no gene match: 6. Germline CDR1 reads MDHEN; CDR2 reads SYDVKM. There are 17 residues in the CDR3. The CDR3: CASSPGTSGRTTDTQYF. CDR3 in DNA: TGTGCCAGCAGTCCCGGGACTAGCGGGAGAACCACAGATACGCAGTATTTT.

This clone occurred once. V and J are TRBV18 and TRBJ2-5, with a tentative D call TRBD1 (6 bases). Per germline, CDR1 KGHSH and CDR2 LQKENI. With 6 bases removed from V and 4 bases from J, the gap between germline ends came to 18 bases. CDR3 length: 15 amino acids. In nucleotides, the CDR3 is TGTGCCAGCTCTCTCGCATGGGACATCGGAGAGACCCAGTACTTC. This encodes CASSLAWDIGETQYF.

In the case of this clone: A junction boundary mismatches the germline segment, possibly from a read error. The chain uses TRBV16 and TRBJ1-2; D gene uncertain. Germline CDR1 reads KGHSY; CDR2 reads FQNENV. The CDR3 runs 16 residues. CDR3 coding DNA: TGTGCCAGCACCCAATCACGGGTTTCGACTAACTATGGCTACACCTTC. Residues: CASTQSRVSTNYGYTF.

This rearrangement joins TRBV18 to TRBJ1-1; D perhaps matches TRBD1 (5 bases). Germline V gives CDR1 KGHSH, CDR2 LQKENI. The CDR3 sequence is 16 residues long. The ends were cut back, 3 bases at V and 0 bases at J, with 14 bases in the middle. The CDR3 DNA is TGTGCCAGCTCACCGTATCAGGGTTCAGTGAACACTGAAGCTTTCTTT. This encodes CASSPYQGSVNTEAFF.

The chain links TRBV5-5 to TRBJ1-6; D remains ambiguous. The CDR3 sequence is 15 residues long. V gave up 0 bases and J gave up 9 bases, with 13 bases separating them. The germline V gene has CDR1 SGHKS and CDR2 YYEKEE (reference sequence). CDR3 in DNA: TGTGCCAGCAGCTTGGAACGCCAACTCGGTTCACCCCTCCACTTT. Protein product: CASSLERQLGSPLHF.

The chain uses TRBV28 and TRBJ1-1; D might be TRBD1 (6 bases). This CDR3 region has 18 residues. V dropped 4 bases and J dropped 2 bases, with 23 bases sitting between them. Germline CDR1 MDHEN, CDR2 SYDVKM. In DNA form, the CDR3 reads TGTGCCAGCAGTTCACAGGGTTTGTGGACACAAGAAAACACTGAAGCTTTCTTT. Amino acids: CASSSQGLWTQENTEAFF.

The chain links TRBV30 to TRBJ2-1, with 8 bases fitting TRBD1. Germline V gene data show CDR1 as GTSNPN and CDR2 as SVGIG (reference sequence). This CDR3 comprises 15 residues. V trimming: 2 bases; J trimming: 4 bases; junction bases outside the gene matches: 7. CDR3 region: CAWSLGTGPYNEQFF. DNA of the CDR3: TGTGCCTGGAGTTTAGGGACAGGACCTTACAATGAGCAGTTCTTC.

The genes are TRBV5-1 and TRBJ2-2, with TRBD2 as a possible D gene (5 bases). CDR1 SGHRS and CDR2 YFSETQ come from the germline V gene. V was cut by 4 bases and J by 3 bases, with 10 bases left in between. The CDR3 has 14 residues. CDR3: CASSRLGDTGELFF. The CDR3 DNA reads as TGCGCCAGCAGCCGCCTCGGGGACACCGGGGAGCTGTTTTTT.

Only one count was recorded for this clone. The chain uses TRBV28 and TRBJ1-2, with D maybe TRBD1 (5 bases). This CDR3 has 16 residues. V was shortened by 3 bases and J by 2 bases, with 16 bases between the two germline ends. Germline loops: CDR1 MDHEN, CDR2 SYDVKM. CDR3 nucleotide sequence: TGTGCCAGCAGTTTGACTTACTGGGGGAAGAACTATGGCTACACCTTC. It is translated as CASSLTYWGKNYGYTF.

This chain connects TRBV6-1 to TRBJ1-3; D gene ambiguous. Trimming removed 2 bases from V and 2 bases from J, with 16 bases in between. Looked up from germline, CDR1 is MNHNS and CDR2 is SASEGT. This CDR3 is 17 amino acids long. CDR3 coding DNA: TGTGCCAGCAGTGAATTTAGGTTGGCAATCGCTGGAAACACCATATATTTT. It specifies CASSEFRLAIAGNTIYF.